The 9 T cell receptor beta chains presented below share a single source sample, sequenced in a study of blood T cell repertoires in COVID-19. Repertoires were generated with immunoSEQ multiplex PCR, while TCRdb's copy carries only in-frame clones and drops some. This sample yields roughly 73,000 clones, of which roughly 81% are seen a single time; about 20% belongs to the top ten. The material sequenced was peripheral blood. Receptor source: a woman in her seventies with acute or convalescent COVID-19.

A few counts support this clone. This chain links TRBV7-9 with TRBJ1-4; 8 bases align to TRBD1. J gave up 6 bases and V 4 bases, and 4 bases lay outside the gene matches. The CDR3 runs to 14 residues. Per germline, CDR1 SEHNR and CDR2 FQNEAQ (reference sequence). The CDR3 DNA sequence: TGTGCCAGCAGCTCTCAGGGGGCTTATGAAAAACTGTTTTTT. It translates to CASSSQGAYEKLFF.

The chain's CDR3 is CASTKQGAGAEAFF. CDR3 nucleotide sequence: TGTGCCAGCACTAAACAGGGGGCTGGCGCTGAAGCTTTCTTT. This chain uses TRBV19 with TRBJ1-1; 9 bases map to TRBD1. Germline CDR1 LNHDA, CDR2 SQIVND (reference sequence). The CDR3 is 14 residues long. V lost 9 bases to trimming and J lost 6 bases; unmatched junction nucleotides: 11.

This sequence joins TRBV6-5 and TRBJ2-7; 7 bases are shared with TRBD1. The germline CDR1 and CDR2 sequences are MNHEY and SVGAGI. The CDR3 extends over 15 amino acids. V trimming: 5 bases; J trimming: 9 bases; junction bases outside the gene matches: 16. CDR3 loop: CASSPRGTATPPQYF. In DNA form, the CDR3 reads TGTGCCAGCAGTCCGAGAGGGACAGCCACTCCGCCGCAGTACTTC.

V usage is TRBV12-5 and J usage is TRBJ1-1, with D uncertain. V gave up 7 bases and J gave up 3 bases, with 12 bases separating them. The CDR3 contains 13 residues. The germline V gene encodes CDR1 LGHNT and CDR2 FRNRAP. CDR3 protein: CASARGGYTEAFF. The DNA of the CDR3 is TGTGCTAGTGCCCGGGGTGGGTACACTGAAGCTTTCTTT.

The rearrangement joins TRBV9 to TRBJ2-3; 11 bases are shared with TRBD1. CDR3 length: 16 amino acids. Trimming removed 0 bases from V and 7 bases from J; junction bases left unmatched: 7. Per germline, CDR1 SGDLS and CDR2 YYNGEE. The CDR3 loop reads CASSVEVGTGGNTQYF. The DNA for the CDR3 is TGTGCCAGCAGCGTAGAGGTTGGGACAGGGGGTAATACGCAGTATTTT.

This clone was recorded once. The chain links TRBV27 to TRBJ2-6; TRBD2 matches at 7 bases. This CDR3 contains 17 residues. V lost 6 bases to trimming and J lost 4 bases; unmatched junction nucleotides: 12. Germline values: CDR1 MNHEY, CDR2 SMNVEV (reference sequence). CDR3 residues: CASRGWCGEGGANVLTF. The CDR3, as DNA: TGTGCCAGCAGGGGCTGGTGTGGGGAGGGGGGGGCCAACGTCCTGACTTTC.

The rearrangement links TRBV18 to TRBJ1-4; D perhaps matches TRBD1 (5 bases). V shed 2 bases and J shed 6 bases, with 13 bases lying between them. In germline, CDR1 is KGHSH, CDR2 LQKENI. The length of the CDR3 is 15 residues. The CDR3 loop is CASSPGQGDDEKLFF. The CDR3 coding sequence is TGTGCCAGCTCACCAGGGCAGGGCGATGATGAAAAACTGTTTTTT.

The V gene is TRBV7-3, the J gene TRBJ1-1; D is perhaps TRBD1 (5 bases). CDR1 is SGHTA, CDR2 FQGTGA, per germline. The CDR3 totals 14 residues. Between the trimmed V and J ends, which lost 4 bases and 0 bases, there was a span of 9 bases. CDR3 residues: CASSSDTLNTEAFF. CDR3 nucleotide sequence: TGTGCCAGCAGCTCGGACACTTTGAACACTGAAGCTTTCTTT.

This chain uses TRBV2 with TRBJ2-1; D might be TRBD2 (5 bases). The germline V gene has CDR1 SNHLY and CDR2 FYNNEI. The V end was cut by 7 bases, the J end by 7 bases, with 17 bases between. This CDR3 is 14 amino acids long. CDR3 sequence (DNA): TGTGCCAGCAAATTGGAGGTGGGCATAAATGAGCAGTTCTTC. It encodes CASKLEVGINEQFF. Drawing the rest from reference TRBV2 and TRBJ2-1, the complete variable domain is EPEVTQTPSHQVTQMGQEVILRCVPISNHLYFYWYRQILGQKVEFLVSFYNNEISEKSEIFDDQFSVERPDGSNFTLKIRSTKLEDSAMYFCASKLEVGINEQFFGPGTRLTVL.